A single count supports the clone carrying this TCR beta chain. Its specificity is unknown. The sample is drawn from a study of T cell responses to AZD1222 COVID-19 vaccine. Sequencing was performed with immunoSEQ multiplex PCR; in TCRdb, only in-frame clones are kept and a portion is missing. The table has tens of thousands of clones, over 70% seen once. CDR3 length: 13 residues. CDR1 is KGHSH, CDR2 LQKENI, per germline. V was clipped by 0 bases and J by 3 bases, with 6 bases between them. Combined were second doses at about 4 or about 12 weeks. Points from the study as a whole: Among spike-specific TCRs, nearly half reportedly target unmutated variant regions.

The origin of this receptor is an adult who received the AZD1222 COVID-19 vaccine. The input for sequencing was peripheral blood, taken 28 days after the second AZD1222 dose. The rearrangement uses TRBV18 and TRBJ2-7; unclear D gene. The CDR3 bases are TGTGCCAGCTCACCACCATCTGTCTACGAGCAGTACTTC. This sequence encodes CASSPPSVYEQYF.